The 28 T cell receptor beta chains reported below all come from one sample, sequenced in a study of blood T cell repertoires in COVID-19. Assay: immunoSEQ multiplex PCR; the TCRdb copy retains only in-frame clones and omits some. The table has about 76,000 clones, about 88% seen once; the top ten hold over 15%. The source material was peripheral blood. The receptors originated from a human donor in a cohort sampled during active COVID-19.

V usage is TRBV5-1 and J usage is TRBJ2-7, with 8 bases matching TRBD2. The germline V gene has CDR1 SGHRS and CDR2 YFSETQ. The CDR3 has 15 amino acids. The ends lost 1 base at V and 7 bases at J; junction bases unmatched: 10. The CDR3 DNA is TGCGCCAGCAGCTTGAGGAGCGGGGGAATTGGGGAGCAGTACTTC. It encodes CASSLRSGGIGEQYF.

A few counts support this clone. The chain joins TRBV7-7 to TRBJ2-2; 7 bases agree with TRBD1. Losses at the gene ends were 5 bases for V and 4 bases for J; bases not matched to a gene: 7. CDR1 is SSHAT and CDR2 is FNYEAQ in the germline V gene (reference sequence). The CDR3 contains 15 residues. The CDR3 DNA reads as TGTGCCAGCAGCCTCACAGGGGTCGGCACCGGGGAGCTGTTTTTT. Its protein product is CASSLTGVGTGELFF.

The chain uses TRBV29-1 and TRBJ1-1; no clear D. V was pared by 3 bases and J by 6 bases, with 17 bases between. Germline CDR1 SQVTM, CDR2 ANQGSEA. The CDR3 runs 14 residues. The CDR3 region has the DNA TGCAGCGTTGATTCGCACAGCGGATACGCTGAAGCTTTCTTT. As protein: CSVDSHSGYAEAFF. Full variable domain (missing parts from reference TRBV29-1 and TRBJ1-1): SAVISQKPSRDICQRGTSLTIQCQVDSQVTMMFWYRQQPGQSLTLIATANQGSEATYESGFVIDKFPISRPNLTFSTLTVSNMSPEDSSIYLCSVDSHSGYAEAFFGQGTRLTVV.

V and J are TRBV6-2 or TRBV6-3 and TRBJ1-6, with D possibly matching TRBD1 (5 bases). The V and J ends lost 4 bases and 0 bases respectively, with 13 bases between them. CDR3 length: 17 residues. CDR1 is MNHEY, CDR2 SVGEGT, per germline. CDR3 amino acids: CASSSRVSSSYNSPLHF. The CDR3, as DNA: TGTGCCAGCAGTTCCAGGGTCTCGAGCTCCTATAATTCACCCCTCCACTTT.

V gene TRBV28 combines with J gene TRBJ1-5, with D perhaps TRBD1 (5 bases). Trimming took off 2 bases at V and 7 bases at J, with 12 bases between the two ends. The CDR3 is 14 amino acids. From germline, CDR1 is MDHEN and CDR2 SYDVKM. The CDR3, as DNA: TGTGCCAGCAGTTTAAGCCAGGGAGGCCAGCCCCAGCATTTT. Translated, it gives CASSLSQGGQPQHF.

The chain links TRBV7-9 to TRBJ2-5; weak D call: TRBD1 (6 bases). Trimming left V 7 bases short and J 0 bases short, with 9 bases between. Germline V lookup: CDR1 SEHNR, CDR2 FQNEAQ (reference sequence). The CDR3 totals 13 residues. The CDR3 region has the DNA TGTGCCAGCACCGACAGGTACCAAGAGACCCAGTACTTC. It is translated as CASTDRYQETQYF.

This clone was detected only once. This rearrangement joins TRBV5-1 to TRBJ1-6; D remains unclear. CDR1 is SGHRS and CDR2 is YFSETQ in the germline V gene. This CDR3 comprises 17 residues. V shed 0 bases and J shed 0 bases, with 10 bases lying between them. CDR3 nucleotide sequence: TGCGCCAGCAGCTTGGAAGGCGGGAGCTCCTATAATTCACCCCTCCACTTT. It encodes CASSLEGGSSYNSPLHF.

The CDR3 region has the DNA TGTGCCAGCACCGGGAGAACTGAAGCTTTCTTT. Its protein is CASTGRTEAFF. V is TRBV28 and J is TRBJ1-1; D unclear. Between the trimmed V and J ends, which lost 7 bases and 5 bases, there was a span of 8 bases. In germline, CDR1 is MDHEN, CDR2 SYDVKM. The CDR3 length is 11 residues.

The rearrangement links TRBV5-1 to TRBJ1-1; TRBD1 matches 7 bases. This CDR3 comprises 15 residues. The ends lost 0 bases at V and 1 base at J; junction bases unmatched: 3. CDR1 is SGHRS, CDR2 YFSETQ, per germline. CDR3: CASSLVDRENTEAFF. The DNA for the CDR3 is TGCGCCAGCAGCTTGGTCGACAGGGAGAACACTGAAGCTTTCTTT. The full variable domain, with the rest looked up from reference TRBV5-1 and TRBJ1-1, is KAGVTQTPRYLIKTRGQQVTLSCSPISGHRSVSWYQQTPGQGLQFLFEYFSETQRNKGNFPGRFSGRQFSNSRSEMNVSTLELGDSALYLCASSLVDRENTEAFFGQGTRLTVV.

This clone is a singleton in its sample. The chain employs TRBV29-1 and TRBJ1-1, with D maybe TRBD1 (6 bases). From germline, CDR1 is SQVTM and CDR2 ANQGSEA. The CDR3 extends over 14 amino acids. Trimming pared 6 bases from V and 0 bases from J, leaving 14 bases between. The CDR3 sequence: CSVVGQNMNTEAFF. DNA of the CDR3: TGCAGCGTCGTAGGACAGAACATGAACACTGAAGCTTTCTTT.

This chain joins TRBV2 and TRBJ2-3; 11 bases are a match to TRBD1. CDR1 and CDR2 from the germline V gene are SNHLY and FYNNEI. This CDR3 contains 14 residues. V gave up 7 bases and J gave up 6 bases; unmatched junction bases: 6. As DNA, the CDR3 is TGTGCCAGCATTTGGACAGGGGGCATCGATACGCAGTATTTT. Protein sequence: CASIWTGGIDTQYF.

A word on this clone: The junction departs from germline at one end; a sequencing error may be responsible. V is TRBV28 and J is TRBJ1-1; D gene ambiguous. This CDR3 comprises 15 residues. Germline CDR1 and CDR2: MDHEN and SYDVKM. This CDR3 reads CASSLMQAGTTEAFF. In nucleotides, the CDR3 is TGTGCCAGCAGTTTGATGCAGGCCGGAACCACTGAGGCTTTCTTT.

The chain couples TRBV2 to TRBJ2-1; a weak D match, TRBD2 (5 bases). V was clipped by 3 bases and J by 10 bases, with 16 bases between them. This CDR3 region has 14 residues. The germline gives CDR1 SNHLY, CDR2 FYNNEI. This CDR3 reads CASSDGDYGREQFF. CDR3 nucleotide sequence: TGTGCCAGCAGTGACGGCGACTATGGACGGGAGCAGTTCTTC. The complete variable domain, with remaining parts taken from reference TRBV2 and TRBJ2-1, reads EPEVTQTPSHQVTQMGQEVILRCVPISNHLYFYWYRQILGQKVEFLVSFYNNEISEKSEIFDDQFSVERPDGSNFTLKIRSTKLEDSAMYFCASSDGDYGREQFFGPGTRLTVL.

V gene TRBV11-1 combines with J gene TRBJ2-1; 8 positions match TRBD1. Trimming took 5 bases from V and 8 from J; bases not matched to a gene: 14. The V gene's germline CDR1 is SGHAT and CDR2 FQDESV (reference sequence). The length of the CDR3 is 16 residues. The CDR3: CASSPRGQASFDEQFF. The CDR3 coding sequence is TGTGCCAGCAGCCCACGGGGACAGGCCTCGTTCGATGAGCAGTTCTTC.

This chain connects TRBV18 to TRBJ1-2; maybe TRBD1 (6 bases). The CDR3 is made up of 15 amino acids. Trimming removed 0 bases at V and 8 bases at J, with 16 bases between. Germline V gene lookup returns CDR1 KGHSH and CDR2 LQKENI. The CDR3 DNA reads as TGTGCCAGCTCACCACCGTCCATACAGGGCCAGGGCTACACCTTC. As protein: CASSPPSIQGQGYTF.

The V gene is TRBV6-4, the J gene TRBJ1-1; tentative D call: TRBD1 (6 bases). V dropped 6 bases and J dropped 5 bases, with 16 bases sitting between them. In germline, CDR1 is MRHNA, CDR2 SNTAGT. The CDR3 consists of 14 residues. CDR3 amino acids: CASRAQGSGTEAFF. The CDR3 region has the DNA TGTGCCAGCAGAGCACAGGGAAGTGGGACTGAAGCTTTCTTT.

This chain uses TRBV5-6 with TRBJ1-6, with a weak D call TRBD1 (5 bases). Per the germline V gene, CDR1 is SGHDT and CDR2 is YYEEEE. The V and J ends lost 2 bases and 7 bases respectively, with 16 bases between them. CDR3 size: 16 residues. The CDR3 region is CASSFLFRAENSPLHF. CDR3 sequence (DNA): TGTGCCAGCAGCTTTCTCTTCAGGGCAGAAAATTCACCCCTCCACTTT. The entire variable domain, with the rest obtained from reference TRBV5-6 and TRBJ1-6, is as follows: DAGVTQSPTHLIKTRGQQVTLRCSPKSGHDTVSWYQQALGQGPQFIFQYYEEEERQRGNFPDRFSGHQFPNYSSELNVNALLLGDSALYLCASSFLFRAENSPLHFGNGTRLTVT.

The chain carries TRBV9 and TRBJ2-7; 11 bases match TRBD1. This CDR3 is 14 amino acids long. Germline V gene sequence: CDR1 SGDLS, CDR2 YYNGEE. With 4 bases clipped from V and 5 bases from J, the junction kept 5 bases outside the gene matches. The CDR3 region is CASSIRTGGDEQYF. The DNA of the CDR3 is TGTGCCAGCAGCATTCGGACAGGGGGCGACGAGCAGTACTTC.

V gene TRBV9 combines with J gene TRBJ2-5, with 9 nucleotides matching TRBD1. Germline CDR1 and CDR2: SGDLS and YYNGEE. The CDR3 is made up of 14 amino acids. The V segment lost 4 bases and the J segment 5 bases; nucleotides outside the gene matches: 6. The CDR3 nucleotides are TGTGCCAGCAGCCCCCTGGACAGGGGCGAGACCCAGTACTTC. Translated: CASSPLDRGETQYF. The whole variable domain, remainder taken from reference TRBV9 and TRBJ2-5, is DSGVTQTPKHLITATGQRVTLRCSPRSGDLSVYWYQQSLDQGLQFLIQYYNGEERAKGNILERFSAQQFPDLHSELNLSSLELGDSALYFCASSPLDRGETQYFGPGTRLLVL.

The rearrangement joins TRBV19 to TRBJ2-7; 8 bases match TRBD2. The CDR3 totals 14 residues. Per the germline V gene, CDR1 is LNHDA and CDR2 is SQIVND (reference sequence). With V trimmed by 5 bases and J by 4 bases, 7 bases remained unmatched. The DNA of the CDR3 is TGTGCCAGTAGTTATAGCGGGACTAGGTACGAGCAGTACTTC. It yields the protein CASSYSGTRYEQYF. The variable domain in full, with the rest retrieved from reference TRBV19 and TRBJ2-7, is DGGITQSPKYLFRKEGQNVTLSCEQNLNHDAMYWYRQDPGQGLRLIYYSQIVNDFQKGDIAEGYSVSREKKESFPLTVTSAQKNPTAFYLCASSYSGTRYEQYFGPGTRLTVT.

The chain recombines TRBV25-1 with TRBJ2-7; 10 bases agree with TRBD2. The trim removed 2 bases at V and 0 bases at J, leaving 1 base unmatched. CDR1 is MGHDK and CDR2 is SYGVNS in the germline V gene. The length of the CDR3 is 15 residues. The CDR3: CASSELAGVSYEQYF. The CDR3, as DNA: TGTGCCAGCAGTGAACTAGCGGGGGTCTCCTACGAGCAGTACTTC.

This clone was picked up many times. The chain is built from TRBV4-2 and TRBJ2-3; the match to TRBD2 covers 10 bases. The germline V gene has CDR1 LGHNA and CDR2 YNFKEQ. CDR3 length: 14 residues. V shed 2 bases and J 9 bases; nucleotides not matched to a gene: 5. The CDR3 protein is CASSQKLAGATQYF. CDR3 in DNA: TGTGCCAGCAGCCAAAAGCTAGCGGGAGCGACGCAGTATTTT.

This chain connects TRBV29-1 to TRBJ2-7, with no clear D. Germline V gene lookup returns CDR1 SQVTM and CDR2 ANQGSEA. The CDR3 is 11 residues long. The V end lost 2 bases, the J end lost 4 bases, and 6 bases lay between the germline ends. The CDR3 DNA sequence: TGCAGCGTTGAATCGGGTTACGAGCAGTACTTC. Protein sequence: CSVESGYEQYF.

J is TRBJ1-1 and V is TRBV27; TRBD1 is a possible D gene (5 bases). Germline CDR1 reads MNHEY; CDR2 reads SMNVEV (reference sequence). Trimming removed 2 bases at V and 8 bases at J, with 6 bases between. The CDR3 sequence is 11 residues long. The CDR3 spells CASSLRTEAFF. The CDR3 DNA reads TGTGCCAGCAGTTTAAGGACAGAAGCTTTCTTT.

The chain carries TRBV15 and TRBJ1-2; 7 bases map to TRBD1. Trimming at V came to 9 bases and at J to 4 bases, leaving 8 bases not matched to a gene. This CDR3 spans 13 amino acids. Per germline, CDR1 LNHNV and CDR2 YYDKDF (reference sequence). For the CDR3, the DNA is TGTGCCACTAGGGGACAGAACGTCTATGGCTACACCTTC. It specifies CATRGQNVYGYTF.

The V and J genes are TRBV4-1 and TRBJ2-7; 9 bases fit TRBD2. This CDR3 region has 15 residues. The ends lost 1 base at V and 7 bases at J; junction bases unmatched: 8. Germline CDR1 MGHRA, CDR2 YSYEKL. The CDR3 here is CASSQAASGDEEQYF. The CDR3 DNA reads as TGCGCCAGCAGCCAAGCGGCTAGCGGGGACGAGGAGCAGTACTTC.

This rearrangement joins TRBV2 to TRBJ2-1, with no clear D. In germline, CDR1 is SNHLY, CDR2 FYNNEI. This CDR3 is built from 13 residues. The V and J ends lost 6 bases and 3 bases respectively, with 9 bases between them. The DNA for the CDR3 is TGTGCCAGCAGCAAGAGCTACTACAATGAGCAGTTCTTC. This translates into CASSKSYYNEQFF.

This clone was seen a single time. The chain is built from TRBV5-1 and TRBJ1-1; TRBD1 aligns across 9 bases. This CDR3 has 15 residues. Germline loops: CDR1 SGHRS, CDR2 YFSETQ. V was clipped by 5 bases and J by 5 bases; unmatched bases: 10. CDR3 amino acids: CASSYGTGGATEAFF. The CDR3 nucleotides read TGCGCCAGCAGTTACGGCACAGGGGGCGCGACTGAAGCTTTCTTT.